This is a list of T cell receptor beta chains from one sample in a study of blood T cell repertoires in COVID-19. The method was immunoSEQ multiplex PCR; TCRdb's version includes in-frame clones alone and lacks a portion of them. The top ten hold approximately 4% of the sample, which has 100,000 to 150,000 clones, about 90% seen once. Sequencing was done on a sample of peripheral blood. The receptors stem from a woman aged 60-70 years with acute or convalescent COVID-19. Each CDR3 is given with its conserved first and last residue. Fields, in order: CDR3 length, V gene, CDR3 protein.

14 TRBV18 CASSGAGGLDEQFF
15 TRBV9 CASSTGQLRNSPLHF
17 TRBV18 CASSPPGLAGGKETQYF
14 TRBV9 CASSVGGLNYGYTF
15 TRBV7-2 CASSPGPGRSQPQHF
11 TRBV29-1 CSGRENTEAFF
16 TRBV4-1 CASSQMGQGGFETQYF
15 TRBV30 CAWSRPGQGSEKLFF
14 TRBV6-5 CASSTQGYGNTIYF
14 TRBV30 CAWKLGPRSTEAFF
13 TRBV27 CASSSRLGEKLFF